The next 12 T cell receptor beta chains were all read from a single sample in a study of Graves' ophthalmopathy and Graves' hyperthyroidism. The TCR beta CDR3 regions underwent amplification from RNA transcripts. An opening RT-PCR round employed HTBI primers and preceded a second-round multiplex PCR. Via MiXCR, TCRdb re-called the multiplex PCR reads, giving one row per CDR3 protein. The data contain roughly 600,000 distinct CDR3 sequences, 35% to 45% of them singletons. The specimen sequenced was peripheral blood or thyroid tissue (not recorded which). The receptors stem from an adult man with Graves' hyperthyroidism.

The CDR3 spells CASRGRGEGTEAFF. CDR3 nucleotide sequence: TGTGCCAGTAGGGGGAGGGGGGAAGGAACTGAAGCTTTCTTT. The chain uses TRBV19 and TRBJ1-1, with TRBD1 as a possible D gene (6 bases). Trimming took off 6 bases at V and 5 bases at J, with 16 bases between the two ends. The CDR3 is made up of 14 amino acids. Germline CDR1 reads LNHDA; CDR2 reads SQIVND (reference sequence). Drawing the rest from reference TRBV19 and TRBJ1-1, the complete variable domain is DGGITQSPKYLFRKEGQNVTLSCEQNLNHDAMYWYRQDPGQGLRLIYYSQIVNDFQKGDIAEGYSVSREKKESFPLTVTSAQKNPTAFYLCASRGRGEGTEAFFGQGTRLTVV.

The chain combines TRBV19 with TRBJ1-1, with 8 bases that match TRBD1. With 3 bases clipped from V and 4 bases from J, the junction kept 13 bases outside the gene matches. From germline, CDR1 is LNHDA and CDR2 SQIVND (reference sequence). The CDR3 loop spans 17 amino acids. For the CDR3, the DNA is TGTGCCAGTAGTATGGGCAGGGGGCGCGGAAGGAGCACTGAAGCTTTCTTT. This gives the protein CASSMGRGRGRSTEAFF. The full variable domain, with the rest looked up from reference TRBV19 and TRBJ1-1, is DGGITQSPKYLFRKEGQNVTLSCEQNLNHDAMYWYRQDPGQGLRLIYYSQIVNDFQKGDIAEGYSVSREKKESFPLTVTSAQKNPTAFYLCASSMGRGRGRSTEAFFGQGTRLTVV.

This chain connects TRBV29-1 to TRBJ1-1, with 8 nucleotides matching TRBD1. CDR1 is SQVTM and CDR2 is ANQGSEA in the germline V gene. Trimming took 7 bases from V and 3 from J; bases not matched to a gene: 7. The CDR3 has 13 amino acids. CDR3 residues: CSAGDRSDTEAFF. The DNA of the CDR3 is TGCAGCGCCGGGGACAGGTCTGACACTGAAGCTTTCTTT.

This clonotype was observed a handful of times. The chain has TRBV7-2 and TRBJ2-7; 12 nucleotides line up with TRBD1. The J call may be in error: the DNA end matches TRBJ2-1 better. CDR3 size: 14 residues. Germline lookup yields CDR1 SGHTA and CDR2 FQGNSA. The CDR3 sequence is CASSPGQGAGEQFF. The CDR3 nucleotides read TGTGCCAGCAGTCCGGGACAGGGGGCAGGTGAGCAGTTCTTC.

The chain joins TRBV12-3 or TRBV12-4 to TRBJ1-2; D is undetermined. The V end lost 2 bases, the J end lost 6 bases, and 13 bases lay between the germline ends. The CDR3 has 14 residues. The CDR3 here is CASSLLGVGDGYTF. CDR3 nucleotides: TGTGCCAGCAGTTTATTGGGAGTTGGGGATGGCTACACCTTC.

CDR3 amino acids: CASSIGSGTQYF. Written as DNA, the CDR3 is TGTGCCAGCAGCATCGGGTCCGGGACCCAGTACTTC. The chain has TRBV7-2 and TRBJ2-5; D uncertain. There are 12 residues in the CDR3. Germline V gene lookup returns CDR1 SGHTA and CDR2 FQGNSA. The germline V and J ends were trimmed by 5 bases and 7 bases, with 11 bases remaining between them.

This clonotype turned up a few times. This chain uses TRBV15 with TRBJ2-1, with D hard to call. V was trimmed by 5 bases and J by 5 bases, leaving 7 bases between them. The CDR3 runs to 12 residues. CDR1 and CDR2 (germline): LNHNV, YYDKDF (reference sequence). The CDR3 region has the DNA TGTGCCACCAGCCCCTGGAACAATGAGCAGTTCTTC. This gives the protein CATSPWNNEQFF.

This clonotype has ten or more counts. The rearrangement uses TRBV25-1 and TRBJ1-2, with a weak D call TRBD1 (5 bases). Between the trimmed V and J ends, which lost 3 bases and 0 bases, there was a span of 14 bases. The germline CDR1 and CDR2 sequences are MGHDK and SYGVNS. CDR3 size: 16 residues. The CDR3 here is CASSDYRSPANYGYTF. The CDR3 region has the DNA TGTGCCAGCAGTGATTACAGGTCCCCAGCTAACTATGGCTACACCTTC.

The V and J genes are TRBV25-1 and TRBJ2-7; tentative D call: TRBD1 (6 bases). CDR1 MGHDK and CDR2 SYGVNS come from the germline V gene. V dropped 3 bases and J dropped 5 bases, with 17 bases sitting between them. The CDR3 loop spans 15 amino acids. The CDR3 here is CASSDDQGHRDEQYF. The CDR3 DNA reads TGTGCCAGCAGTGATGACCAGGGACACCGTGACGAGCAGTACTTC.

The gene calls are TRBV24-1 and TRBJ2-5, with 7 bases that match TRBD1. The CDR3 runs to 16 residues. Unmatched junction bases numbered 5, after V lost 1 base and J lost 1 base. CDR1 and CDR2 (germline): KGHDR, SFDVKD. CDR3 amino acids: CATSDFPGTAQETQYF. The CDR3 nucleotides read TGTGCCACCAGTGATTTTCCCGGGACAGCCCAAGAGACCCAGTACTTC.

In this sample, this clonotype turned up many times. This sequence joins TRBV20-1 and TRBJ1-1, with D maybe TRBD1 (5 bases). The ends were cut back, 0 bases at V and 5 bases at J, with 13 bases in the middle. Germline CDR1 reads DFQATT; CDR2 reads SNEGSKA (reference sequence). The CDR3 loop spans 14 amino acids. The CDR3 nucleotides read TGCAGTGCTAGAGATATGGGGGGGAGGACTGAAGCTTTCTTT. It codes for CSARDMGGRTEAFF.

V usage is TRBV7-3 and J usage is TRBJ1-1; TRBD1 matches 7 bases. V lost 2 bases to trimming and J lost 3 bases; unmatched junction nucleotides: 12. The CDR3 extends over 17 amino acids. From germline, CDR1 is SGHTA and CDR2 FQGTGA. For the CDR3, the DNA is TGTGCCAGCAGCTTAGGTTCGATGAGGGGGCCGGACACTGAAGCTTTCTTT. The encoded protein is CASSLGSMRGPDTEAFF.